The rows below give T cell receptor beta chains drawn from one sample of a study of T-cell reconstitution after alpha-beta-depleted transplantation in children. One entry per CDR3 protein results from TCRdb running MiXCR on the PCR reads. This sample has some 520,000 distinct CDR3 sequences, with 30% to 35% found just once. Sequencing was performed on PBMCs from the stem cell graft donor, taken from the stem cell graft. The receptors originated from a human donor who donated a stem cell graft to a child with aplastic anemia. CDR3s include the opening cysteine and the closing phenylalanine or tryptophan. Each record gives: CDR3 DNA, CDR3 protein, J gene, D gene, clone size, V gene, CDR3 length. A D gene is named only where the DNA matches it firmly. Not all rows give a size; the values are once, few, many and, for expanded clones, a class.

TGCGCCAGCAGCTTGGCCGGGCTAGCGGGCCCACTAAATGAGCAGTTCTTC | CASSLAGLAGPLNEQFF | TRBJ2-1 | TRBD2 | NA | TRBV5-1 | 17
TGCGCCAGCACGGAGACTCGGGAGACCCAGTACTTC | CASTETRETQYF | TRBJ2-5 | NA | NA | TRBV5-1 | 12
TGTGCCAGCAGCCTCTCGGACTCTGATGAGCAGTACTTC | CASSLSDSDEQYF | TRBJ2-7 | NA | few | TRBV13 | 13
TGTGCCAGCAGTACCGGACCTTATGGCTACACCTTC | CASSTGPYGYTF | TRBJ1-2 | NA | NA | TRBV28 | 12
TGTGCCAGCAGCTTGAGGGGTTTGGGCACAGATACGCAGTATTTT | CASSLRGLGTDTQYF | TRBJ2-3 | NA | few | TRBV5-5 | 15
TGTGCCAGCAGTCCAGGACTAGTGAGGGCAGATACGCAGTATTTT | CASSPGLVRADTQYF | TRBJ2-3 | TRBD2 | NA | TRBV6-4 | 15
TGCAGTGCCTTTAGCGGGAGCACAGATACGCAGTATTTT | CSAFSGSTDTQYF | TRBJ2-3 | TRBD2 | few | TRBV20-1 | 13
TGTGCCAGCAGTCCATGGACGGGGTCCTACAATGAGCAGTTCTTC | CASSPWTGSYNEQFF | TRBJ2-1 | NA | NA | TRBV28 | 15
TGTGCCAGCAGTTCAACCGGGACAGCCTTCAATCAGCCCCAGCATTTT | CASSSTGTAFNQPQHF | TRBJ1-5 | TRBD1 | NA | TRBV6-2/TRBV6-3 | 16
TGCAGCGTTGAATCTCAGGGGGCGACTGAAGCTTTCTTT | CSVESQGATEAFF | TRBJ1-1 | TRBD1 | few | TRBV29-1 | 13
TGTGCCAGCAGCTTGGACAGGGGCGGGGGAGAGACCCAGTACTTC | CASSLDRGGGETQYF | TRBJ2-5 | TRBD1 | NA | TRBV7-8 | 15
TGTGCCAGCAGCTTGCCTAGCAGTAAAGAGACCCAGTACTTC | CASSLPSSKETQYF | TRBJ2-5 | NA | NA | TRBV7-9 | 14
TGTGCCAGCAGTGAGAGGCCGGGCGACAGTTCACCCCTCCACTTT | CASSERPGDSSPLHF | TRBJ1-6 | NA | NA | TRBV12-3/TRBV12-4 | 15
TGTGCCAGCAGGGGGGAGGACGCAGCCTACGAGCAGTACTTC | CASRGEDAAYEQYF | TRBJ2-7 | NA | NA | TRBV28 | 14
TGTGCCAGCAGCTCCCTCTGGGGGAACTATGGCTACACCTTC | CASSSLWGNYGYTF | TRBJ1-2 | NA | NA | TRBV7-2 | 14
TGCAGTGCTAGGACCGGGACTAGGAACTACGAGCAGTACTTC | CSARTGTRNYEQYF | TRBJ2-7 | TRBD2 | few | TRBV20-1 | 14
TGTGCCAGCAGTTTGGGACGGGCAACTGAAGCTTTCTTT | CASSLGRATEAFF | TRBJ1-1 | NA | few | TRBV28 | 13
TGTGCCAGCAGCTTAGATCCGGGACAAAACTATGGCTACACCTTC | CASSLDPGQNYGYTF | TRBJ1-2 | NA | NA | TRBV11-2 | 15
TGTGCCAGCTCACCTCAGGAGAACACTGAAGCTTTCTTT | CASSPQENTEAFF | TRBJ1-1 | NA | few | TRBV18 | 13
TGTGCCTGGAATTCACGGACAGGAAGATACAATGAGCAGTTCTTC | CAWNSRTGRYNEQFF | TRBJ2-1 | TRBD1 | few | TRBV30 | 15
TGTGCCAGCAGTGGGGGGGGCAGGAATACGCAGTATTTT | CASSGGGRNTQYF | TRBJ2-3 | NA | few | TRBV28 | 13
TGTGCCAGCAGTCCACTGGGGGACCTTAATGAAAAACTGTTTTTT | CASSPLGDLNEKLFF | TRBJ1-4 | NA | NA | TRBV6-2/TRBV6-3 | 15
TGTGCCAGCAGTGACTTATCCGCGACTAATGAAAAACTGTTTTTT | CASSDLSATNEKLFF | TRBJ1-4 | NA | few | TRBV6-1 | 15
TGCAGCGTTGGGCAGGCGTACGAGCAGTACTTC | CSVGQAYEQYF | TRBJ2-7 | NA | NA | TRBV29-1 | 11
TGCGCCAGCAGCGTTGGACAGGGGGCCGGGGAGCTGTTTTTT | CASSVGQGAGELFF | TRBJ2-2 | TRBD1 | NA | TRBV5-1 | 14
TGTGCCAGCAGCTCGGCCGGGACAGGACCCTACGAGCAGTACTTC | CASSSAGTGPYEQYF | TRBJ2-7 | TRBD1 | NA | TRBV12-3/TRBV12-4 | 15
TGTGCCAGCAGTCCTTCGGGACAGAACACTGAAGCTTTCTTT | CASSPSGQNTEAFF | TRBJ1-1 | NA | NA | TRBV12-3/TRBV12-4 | 14
TGTGCCAGCTCACCACCGCAGCCGGGGGTGAGACAAAATGAGCAGTTCTTC | CASSPPQPGVRQNEQFF | TRBJ2-1 | NA | NA | TRBV18 | 17
TGCAGTGCTAGAACAGAAATGAACACTGAAGCTTTCTTT | CSARTEMNTEAFF | TRBJ1-1 | NA | NA | TRBV20-1 | 13
TGTGCCAGCAGTTTTAGTCAGGGTAGAAACATTCAGTACTTC | CASSFSQGRNIQYF | TRBJ2-4 | NA | NA | TRBV28 | 14
TGTGCCAGCAGCGTAGCACTAGTAGGCACCGGGGAGCTGTTTTTT | CASSVALVGTGELFF | TRBJ2-2 | NA | NA | TRBV9 | 15
TGCAGTGCTAGCGGGGACAGCGTGTACAATGAGCAGTTCTTC | CSASGDSVYNEQFF | TRBJ2-1 | TRBD1 | NA | TRBV20-1 | 14
TGCGCCAGCAGCCAAGAATGGCTACCTGACAATGAGCAGTTCTTC | CASSQEWLPDNEQFF | TRBJ2-1 | NA | few | TRBV4-3 | 15
TGTGCCATCAGTGAGTCGGGCGCTCCTAGCGGGGGGGATTACAATGAGCAGTTCTTC | CAISESGAPSGGDYNEQFF | TRBJ2-1 | TRBD2 | few | TRBV10-3 | 19
TGTGCCAGCAGCCCTATGGGGAATCAGCCCCAGCATTTT | CASSPMGNQPQHF | TRBJ1-5 | NA | NA | TRBV7-2 | 13
TGCAGTGCTAGAGGGCCAGGGCTGAACGGCTACACCTTC | CSARGPGLNGYTF | TRBJ1-2 | NA | few | TRBV20-1 | 13
TGTGCCAGCAGCGTCGAAACCGGGGAGCTGTTTTTT | CASSVETGELFF | TRBJ2-2 | NA | NA | TRBV7-9 | 12
TGTGCCAGCAGTAAGCGGGAGTCCGGCACAGATACGCAGTATTTT | CASSKRESGTDTQYF | TRBJ2-3 | TRBD2 | NA | TRBV6-1 | 15